The sequence of this T cell receptor beta chain was determined in a study of blood T cell repertoires in COVID-19. Trimming removed 2 bases from V and 5 bases from J; junction bases left unmatched: 9. Germline CDR1 SGHRS, CDR2 YFSETQ. The CDR3 extends over 15 amino acids. Participants were aged about 18 to 89 years, lived in roughly 23 US areas, and enrolled virtually. Per the authors' pipeline: The authors estimated nucleated cell counts from reference gene primer amplification. Clones were read by immunoSEQ multiplex PCR, and TCRdb kept only the in-frame ones, dropping some. V and J calls and clone size are copied from that table; D and trimming were computed from the DNA. This sample has some 320,000 clones, with about nine tenths found just once.

The sequenced sample consisted of PBMCs or T cells enriched from blood (not recorded which). The chain is built from TRBV5-1 and TRBJ2-5, with 7 positions matching TRBD2. The clonotype originates from a man aged 55 to 70 who had recovered from COVID-19. CDR3 residues: CASSFWEGSGETQYF. CDR3 DNA: TGCGCCAGCAGCTTTTGGGAGGGGAGTGGGGAGACCCAGTACTTC.